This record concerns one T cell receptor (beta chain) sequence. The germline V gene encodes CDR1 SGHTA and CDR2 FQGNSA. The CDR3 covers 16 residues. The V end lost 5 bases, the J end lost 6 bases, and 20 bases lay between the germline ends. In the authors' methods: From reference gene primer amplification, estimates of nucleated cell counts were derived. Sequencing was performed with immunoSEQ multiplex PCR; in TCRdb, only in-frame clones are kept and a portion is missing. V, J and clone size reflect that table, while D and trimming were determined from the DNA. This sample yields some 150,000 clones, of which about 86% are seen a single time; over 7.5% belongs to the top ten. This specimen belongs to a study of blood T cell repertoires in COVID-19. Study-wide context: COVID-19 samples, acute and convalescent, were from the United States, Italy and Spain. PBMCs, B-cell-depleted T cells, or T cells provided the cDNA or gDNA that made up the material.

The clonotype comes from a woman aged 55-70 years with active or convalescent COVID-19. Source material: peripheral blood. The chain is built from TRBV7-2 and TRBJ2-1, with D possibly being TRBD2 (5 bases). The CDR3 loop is CASSGLLAHVGNEQFF. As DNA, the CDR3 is TGTGCCAGCAGCGGCCTGTTAGCGCACGTAGGCAATGAGCAGTTCTTC.